These 30 T cell receptor beta chains originate from one sample sequenced in a study of T cell repertoires in cytomegalovirus infection. One entry per CDR3 protein results from TCRdb running MiXCR on the reads. The table includes about 740,000 distinct CDR3 sequences, roughly 36% detected once. Sequenced sample: PBMCs. Receptors were obtained from a human donor in good health (CMV status not recorded). Some clones in this sample may be carry-over from other donors' samples.

The genes are TRBV7-8 and TRBJ2-7; D gene unclear. Trimming cost V 0 bases and J 6 bases, with 6 bases left between them. CDR3 length equals 12 residues. CDR1 is SGHVS and CDR2 is FQNEAQ in the germline V gene. The CDR3 sequence: CASSLANVEQYF. CDR3 coding DNA: TGTGCCAGCAGCTTAGCTAATGTCGAGCAGTACTTC.

This rearrangement joins TRBV6-6 to TRBJ2-1; unclear D gene. Looked up from germline, CDR1 is MNHNY and CDR2 is SVGAGI (reference sequence). The CDR3 sequence is 17 residues long. V was shortened by 7 bases and J by 3 bases, with 22 bases between the two germline ends. This CDR3 reads CASTRNPSTSRYNEQFF. As DNA, the CDR3 is TGTGCCAGCACCAGGAATCCCTCAACCTCCCGCTACAATGAGCAGTTCTTC.

The chain is built from TRBV7-6 and TRBJ1-2; D is ambiguous. The CDR3 is 14 amino acids. V was cut by 0 bases and J by 4 bases, with 9 bases left in between. In germline, CDR1 is SGHVS, CDR2 FNYEAQ. The DNA of the CDR3 is TGTGCCAGCAGCTTAGCAGGCCTCTCCTATGGCTACACCTTC. Translated: CASSLAGLSYGYTF.

This clonotype showed up many times. The chain employs TRBV7-6 and TRBJ1-1; D uncertain. Looked up from germline, CDR1 is SGHVS and CDR2 is FNYEAQ. Trimming took off 1 base at V and 1 base at J, with 4 bases between the two ends. The CDR3 length is 13 residues. The CDR3 DNA follows: TGTGCCAGCAGCTTAGAAGAGAACACTGAAGCTTTCTTT. Protein: CASSLEENTEAFF.

CDR3 residues: CASSLKIGDMISSYEQYF. The CDR3 DNA sequence: TGTGCCAGCAGTTTAAAGATTGGGGACATGATATCCTCCTACGAGCAGTACTTC. The chain is built from TRBV28 and TRBJ2-7; the D gene is possibly TRBD1 (6 bases). Germline V CDR1 and CDR2: MDHEN, SYDVKM. The CDR3 is made up of 18 amino acids. V gave up 2 bases and J gave up 0 bases, with 20 bases separating them.

The chain uses TRBV5-1 and TRBJ2-2; a possible D gene is TRBD2 (5 bases). The length of the CDR3 is 18 residues. With 1 base removed from V and 4 bases from J, the gap between germline ends came to 20 bases. Germline V lookup: CDR1 SGHRS, CDR2 YFSETQ. In DNA form, the CDR3 reads TGCGCCAGCAGCTTGCAGCCGGGATCCCCCACCACCACCGGGGAGCTGTTTTTT. Its translation is CASSLQPGSPTTTGELFF.

Ten or more counts support this clonotype. The chain uses TRBV28 and TRBJ2-3; D possibly corresponds to TRBD2 (6 bases). This CDR3 is built from 12 residues. The V end was cut by 6 bases, the J end by 6 bases, with 10 bases between. From germline, CDR1 is MDHEN and CDR2 SYDVKM. The CDR3 loop is CASSSSGDTQYF. The CDR3 nucleotides read TGTGCCAGCAGCTCGAGCGGGGATACGCAGTATTTT.

The sample holds many counts of this clonotype. The CDR3: CASSPGLVQETQYF. The CDR3 bases are TGTGCCAGCAGCCCGGGCCTAGTCCAAGAGACCCAGTACTTC. The gene calls are TRBV7-2 and TRBJ2-5; D not resolved. V lost 5 bases to trimming and J lost 1 base, with 11 bases between them. The CDR3 has 14 amino acids. Germline CDR1 SGHTA, CDR2 FQGNSA.

The chain has TRBV6-1 and TRBJ1-1, with 8 bases lining up with TRBD1. J was trimmed by 3 bases and V by 5 bases; bases with no gene match: 11. The CDR3 runs to 16 residues. The germline V gene has CDR1 MNHNS and CDR2 SASEGT. The CDR3 DNA is TGTGCCAGCAGTTTCCACCTCGACAGGGGAGACACTGAAGCTTTCTTT. Residues: CASSFHLDRGDTEAFF.

The chain uses TRBV6-1 and TRBJ1-5, with a weak D call TRBD1 (5 bases). The CDR3 totals 15 residues. Trimming removed 1 base from V and 1 base from J, with 8 bases in between. CDR1 is MNHNS and CDR2 is SASEGT in the germline V gene. The CDR3 bases are TGTGCCAGCAGTGAAGGCAGGGTCAGCAATCAGCCCCAGCATTTT. It specifies CASSEGRVSNQPQHF.

This sequence joins TRBV28 and TRBJ1-1; D is perhaps TRBD1 (5 bases). Looked up from germline, CDR1 is MDHEN and CDR2 is SYDVKM. This CDR3 has 15 residues. The germline V and J ends were trimmed by 3 bases and 1 base, with 12 bases remaining between them. CDR3 DNA: TGTGCCAGCAGTTTCGGGGCAGGGCCGAACACTGAAGCTTTCTTT. It translates to CASSFGAGPNTEAFF.

This clonotype was detected only a few times. The V call is TRBV2, the J call TRBJ2-3; D is unresolved. Germline loops: CDR1 SNHLY, CDR2 FYNNEI. This CDR3 contains 16 residues. Trimming removed 2 bases at V and 0 bases at J, with 12 bases between. CDR3 region: CASSERGGRSTDTQYF. The CDR3, as DNA: TGTGCCAGCAGTGAAAGAGGTGGACGTAGCACAGATACGCAGTATTTT.

Concerning this clonotype itself: Compared with germline, one end of the junction differs, possibly owing to a read error. The rearrangement links TRBV7-2 to TRBJ1-5; D is uncertain. CDR1 and CDR2 from the germline V gene are SGHTA and FQGNSA. There are 14 residues in the CDR3. DNA for the CDR3: TGTGCCAGCAGCTTATCGACCAGTAATCAGCCCAAGCATTTT. Translated: CASSLSTSNQPKHF.

In its sample, this clonotype was seen a few times. V gene TRBV28 combines with J gene TRBJ2-7; 8 nucleotides agree with TRBD1. Germline V lookup: CDR1 MDHEN, CDR2 SYDVKM. The V segment lost 4 bases and the J segment 2 bases; nucleotides outside the gene matches: 7. The CDR3 has 15 residues. The CDR3 is CASSSPDRATYEQYF. The CDR3 bases are TGTGCCAGCAGTTCCCCGGACAGGGCAACCTACGAGCAGTACTTC.

This sequence joins TRBV27 and TRBJ1-1; no firm D call. Germline assignment: CDR1 MNHEY and CDR2 SMNVEV (reference sequence). V was cut by 10 bases and J by 4 bases, with 19 bases left in between. The CDR3 consists of 14 residues. CDR3 in amino acids: CATNPSGALTEAFF. CDR3 coding DNA: TGTGCCACCAACCCCTCAGGTGCCCTCACTGAAGCTTTCTTT.

This sequence joins TRBV6-2 or TRBV6-3 and TRBJ1-1, with 7 bases identical to TRBD1. With V trimmed by 5 bases and J by 12 bases, 12 bases remained unmatched. The CDR3 runs to 13 residues. Per the germline V gene, CDR1 is MNHEY and CDR2 is SVGEGT. The CDR3 here is CASSEFRGNKPFF. DNA for the CDR3: TGTGCCAGCAGTGAATTCAGGGGGAACAAACCTTTCTTT.

The V call is TRBV7-8, the J call TRBJ1-2; the match to TRBD1 covers 9 bases. This CDR3 spans 14 amino acids. V was clipped by 5 bases and J by 7 bases; unmatched bases: 8. Germline values: CDR1 SGHVS, CDR2 FQNEAQ. CDR3 nucleotides: TGTGCCAGCAGCCCCTTCGGACAGGGGCTTGGCTACACCTTC. It specifies CASSPFGQGLGYTF.

A note on this clonotype: A read error may explain this, as a much larger clone is one base away. The V call is TRBV7-2, the J call TRBJ1-1; 7 nucleotides line up with TRBD1. This CDR3 region has 14 residues. From germline, CDR1 is SGHTA and CDR2 FQGNSA. The CDR3 here is CAISKTGWNTEAFF. The CDR3 DNA reads as TGTGCCATCAGCAAGACAGGGTGGAACACTGAAGCTTTCTTT.

The J gene is TRBJ2-7, the V gene TRBV24-1, with D possibly being TRBD1 (5 bases). CDR1 is KGHDR, CDR2 SFDVKD, per germline. Trimming left V 1 base short and J 5 bases short, with 8 bases between. CDR3 length: 13 amino acids. CDR3 protein: CATSDFWGHEQYF. The CDR3 DNA reads TGTGCCACCAGTGATTTTTGGGGCCACGAGCAGTACTTC.

This clonotype was seen a few times. V gene TRBV6-5 combines with J gene TRBJ1-3, with 7 bases matching TRBD1. Unmatched junction bases numbered 12, after V lost 7 bases and J lost 0 bases. CDR1 is MNHEY, CDR2 SVGAGI, per germline. The CDR3 is made up of 17 amino acids. Here the CDR3 reads CASKRGGQISSGNTIYF. In DNA form, the CDR3 reads TGTGCCAGCAAAAGAGGGGGACAGATCTCCTCTGGAAACACCATATATTTT.

This clonotype was seen a handful of times. The chain combines TRBV28 with TRBJ1-4; TRBD1 matches at 8 bases. The CDR3 spans 15 residues. CDR1 MDHEN and CDR2 SYDVKM come from the germline V gene. V shed 4 bases and J 4 bases; nucleotides not matched to a gene: 5. In nucleotides, the CDR3 is TGTGCCAGCAGTTCCTCGGGACAGGATAATGAAAAACTGTTTTTT. Encoded protein: CASSSSGQDNEKLFF.

The gene calls are TRBV3-1 and TRBJ2-3; possibly TRBD1 or TRBD2 for D (5 bases each). The CDR3 is 15 residues long. Deletions cut 4 bases from V and 5 bases from J, with 16 bases between. Germline CDR1 and CDR2: LGHDT and YNNKEL (reference sequence). The CDR3 nucleotides read TGTGCCAGCAGCCCACAATTTTGGGGGATAGATACGCAGTATTTT. Residues: CASSPQFWGIDTQYF.

This clonotype was observed a few times. The chain is built from TRBV28 and TRBJ2-3; TRBD2 aligns across 8 bases. The germline V gene encodes CDR1 MDHEN and CDR2 SYDVKM. The length of the CDR3 is 15 residues. The V gene end was trimmed by 3 bases and the J gene end by 3 bases; junction bases not matched to a gene: 5. The CDR3 DNA reads as TGTGCCAGCAGTTTCCAGCGGGAGTTGACAGATACGCAGTATTTT. Its translation is CASSFQRELTDTQYF.

This chain links TRBV7-6 with TRBJ2-1; 9 bases match TRBD1. V gave up 4 bases and J gave up 3 bases; unmatched junction bases: 4. The CDR3 sequence is 15 residues long. Per the germline V gene, CDR1 is SGHVS and CDR2 is FNYEAQ. CDR3 residues: CASSYRGPHYNEQFF. CDR3 coding DNA: TGTGCCAGCAGCTACAGGGGGCCCCACTACAATGAGCAGTTCTTC.

The chain has TRBV7-8 and TRBJ2-7; 11 nucleotides match TRBD2. The germline CDR1 and CDR2 sequences are SGHVS and FQNEAQ. Trimming removed 0 bases from V and 7 bases from J; junction bases left unmatched: 5. The CDR3 spans 15 residues. CDR3 protein: CASSLALAGAGEQYF. CDR3 bases: TGTGCCAGCAGCTTAGCACTAGCGGGAGCAGGGGAGCAGTACTTC.

This clonotype has only a few counts. This sequence joins TRBV19 and TRBJ2-4; tentative D call: TRBD2 (5 bases). V was pared by 3 bases and J by 7 bases, with 10 bases between. Per germline, CDR1 LNHDA and CDR2 SQIVND (reference sequence). The CDR3 is 13 residues long. CDR3 coding DNA: TGTGCCAGTAGTATGGCCCGGGGTAACATTCAGTACTTC. Protein sequence: CASSMARGNIQYF.

This clonotype has just a few counts. The chain has TRBV7-3 and TRBJ2-1; TRBD2 aligns across 10 bases. J was trimmed by 9 bases and V by 5 bases; bases with no gene match: 7. This CDR3 spans 14 amino acids. Germline-derived CDR1 and CDR2 are SGHTA and FQGTGA. The CDR3 spells CASSPGTSVGEQFF. The DNA of the CDR3 is TGTGCCAGCAGCCCAGGGACTAGCGTAGGTGAGCAGTTCTTC. Full variable domain (outside the CDR3, taken from reference TRBV7-3 and TRBJ2-1): GAGVSQTPSNKVTEKGKYVELRCDPISGHTALYWYRQSLGQGPEFLIYFQGTGAADDSGLPNDRFFAVRPEGSVSTLKIQRTERGDSAVYLCASSPGTSVGEQFFGPGTRLTVL.

The CDR3 loop reads CASSYAGTSYNEQFF. The CDR3 region has the DNA TGTGCCAGCAGTTACGCCGGGACATCCTACAATGAGCAGTTCTTC. V usage is TRBV6-6 and J usage is TRBJ2-1; the D gene is possibly TRBD1 (6 bases). V lost 2 bases and J lost 1, with 9 bases in between. The CDR3 is made up of 15 amino acids. CDR1 is MNHNY, CDR2 SVGAGI, per germline (reference sequence).

Only a few counts were recorded for this clonotype. The V and J genes are TRBV4-1 and TRBJ1-2; 9 bases agree with TRBD1. CDR1 is MGHRA and CDR2 is YSYEKL in the germline V gene. This CDR3 spans 15 amino acids. V gave up 1 base and J gave up 8 bases; unmatched junction bases: 8. This chain's CDR3 is CASSQGGTGNRGYTF. CDR3 bases: TGCGCCAGCAGCCAAGGAGGGACAGGGAATCGCGGCTACACCTTC.

The rearrangement links TRBV4-1 to TRBJ1-3; D unclear. The CDR3 has 14 residues. Germline lookup yields CDR1 MGHRA and CDR2 YSYEKL. V lost 1 base, J lost 4 bases, and 8 bases lay in between. The CDR3: CASSQATMGNTIYF. CDR3 DNA sequence: TGCGCCAGCAGCCAAGCTACAATGGGAAACACCATATATTTT.